A selection of T cell receptor beta chains follows, all from one sample in a study of early stage breast cancer tumors. The assay was immunoSEQ multiplex PCR, and TCRdb's table has in-frame clones only and misses some. This sample carries fewer than 50,000 clones, around 73% of them seen once, and the ten largest clones take roughly 6.8%. The source material was blood. These receptors originate from a person aged 50-59 years with breast cancer. The CDR3 runs from the conserved cysteine through the conserved F or W. A D gene is named only where the DNA matches it firmly. The size of a clone is reported for some rows only, either as once, few or many, or as a class for expanded clones.

v_call	j_call	clone_size	d_call	cdr3_aa	cdr3_nt
TRBV7-2	TRBJ2-5	.	.	CASSPTRAETQYF	TGTGCCAGCAGCCCCACTAGAGCAGAGACCCAGTACTTC
TRBV5-1	TRBJ2-1	.	TRBD2	CASCVGGGNEQFF	TGCGCCAGCTGCGTTGGGGGGGGCAATGAGCAGTTCTTC
TRBV9	TRBJ2-1	.	TRBD2	CASSGTSGGRNEQFF	TGTGCCAGCAGCGGAACTAGCGGGGGGCGGAATGAGCAGTTCTTC
TRBV7-3	TRBJ2-7	.	TRBD2	CASSLTGGGTYEQYF	TGTGCCAGCAGCTTAACCGGCGGGGGAACCTACGAGCAGTACTTC
TRBV5-6	TRBJ2-1	.	.	CASSRRVGFYNEQFF	TGTGCCAGCAGCCGCAGGGTGGGGTTTTACAATGAGCAGTTCTTC
TRBV6-5	TRBJ2-5	.	TRBD2	CASSGTSGKETQYF	TGTGCCAGCAGCGGGACTAGCGGAAAAGAGACCCAGTACTTC
TRBV7-9	TRBJ2-3	few	TRBD2	CASSLIAGQLGTQYF	TGTGCCAGCAGTTTGATAGCGGGCCAGCTGGGAACGCAGTATTTT
TRBV2	TRBJ2-7	.	TRBD2	CASTLGAGGFYEQYF	TGTGCCAGCACCCTAGGGGCGGGAGGTTTCTACGAGCAGTACTTC
TRBV7-6	TRBJ2-3	.	TRBD2	CASSMASGRTDTQYF	TGTGCCAGCAGCATGGCTAGCGGGCGCACAGATACGCAGTATTTT
TRBV5-4	TRBJ2-1	.	TRBD2	CASSGWGGSSYNEQFF	TGTGCCAGCAGCGGGTGGGGAGGGAGCTCCTACAATGAGCAGTTCTTC
TRBV5-1	TRBJ1-5	few	.	CASSLGQVSNQPQHF	TGCGCCAGCAGCTTAGGCCAGGTTAGCAATCAGCCCCAGCATTTT
TRBV6-5	TRBJ1-2	few	TRBD1	CASSSPQGRNYGYTF	TGTGCCAGCAGTTCCCCACAGGGGCGCAACTATGGCTACACCTTC
TRBV15	TRBJ2-5	.	.	CATSRDPASEETQYF	TGTGCCACCAGCAGAGATCCGGCTAGTGAGGAGACCCAGTACTTC
TRBV6-4	TRBJ2-1	.	TRBD2	CASPREAGLTYNEQFF	TGTGCCAGCCCCAGGGAAGCGGGACTGACTTACAATGAGCAGTTCTTC
TRBV7-8	TRBJ2-7	few	.	CASSLDENSYEQYF	TGTGCCAGCAGCTTAGACGAGAACTCCTACGAGCAGTACTTC
TRBV9	TRBJ1-2	.	.	CASSGRGGYTF	TGTGCCAGCAGCGGCAGGGGCGGCTACACCTTC
TRBV19	TRBJ2-5	.	TRBD2	CASQPIAGGLQTQYF	TGTGCCAGTCAACCTATAGCGGGAGGGTTGCAGACCCAGTACTTC
TRBV2	TRBJ1-3	few	.	CASSEEAGPWGTIYF	TGTGCCAGCAGTGAAGAGGCAGGGCCTTGGGGCACCATATATTTT
TRBV7-9	TRBJ2-1	once	.	CASSPLEGAFEQFF	TGTGCCAGCAGCCCACTGGAGGGGGCATTTGAGCAGTTCTTC
TRBV4-1	TRBJ2-7	few	.	CASSQEGPPYEQYF	TGCGCCAGCAGCCAAGAGGGCCCGCCCTACGAGCAGTACTTC
TRBV2	TRBJ1-6	once	TRBD1	CASSQLGTGSPLHF	TGTGCCAGCAGCCAACTAGGGACAGGATCACCCCTCCACTTT
TRBV10-3	TRBJ2-7	.	TRBD2	CAINPLAGGTYEQYF	TGTGCCATCAACCCTCTAGCGGGAGGGACCTACGAGCAGTACTTC
TRBV5-1	TRBJ2-3	once	TRBD2	CASSPGLAPDTQYF	TGCGCCAGCAGCCCGGGACTAGCTCCAGATACGCAGTATTTT
TRBV19	TRBJ2-7	.	.	CASSTTGTYEQYF	TGTGCCAGTAGCACTACTGGTACCTACGAGCAGTACTTC
TRBV9	TRBJ1-2	.	.	CASSVNRDNYGYTF	TGTGCCAGCAGCGTCAACAGGGATAACTATGGCTACACCTTC
TRBV11-2	TRBJ2-1	.	.	CASSYRGEQFF	TGTGCCAGCAGCTATCGGGGTGAGCAGTTCTTC
TRBV2	TRBJ1-4	.	.	CASSEGQAENEKLFF	TGTGCCAGCAGTGAAGGACAGGCCGAGAATGAAAAACTGTTTTTT
TRBV7-9	TRBJ2-7	few	TRBD2	CASSSTSGHTYEQYF	TGTGCCAGCAGCTCGACTAGCGGACACACCTACGAGCAGTACTTC
TRBV9	TRBJ2-3	.	.	CASSVAPRGSTDTQYF	TGTGCCAGCAGCGTAGCCCCTAGGGGCAGCACAGATACGCAGTATTTT
TRBV4-2	TRBJ2-5	.	TRBD2	CASSQGSGSRETQYF	TGTGCCAGCAGCCAGGGGAGCGGGAGCAGGGAGACCCAGTACTTC
TRBV2	TRBJ2-7	.	.	CASRVALGEQYF	TGTGCCAGCAGGGTAGCGCTTGGCGAGCAGTACTTC
TRBV9	TRBJ2-7	.	.	CASSSSPDSTYEQYF	TGTGCCAGCAGCTCTTCCCCGGACTCCACCTACGAGCAGTACTTC
TRBV6-1	TRBJ2-5	.	.	CASSEWATPSEETQYF	TGTGCCAGCAGTGAATGGGCCACTCCAAGTGAGGAGACCCAGTACTTC
TRBV29-1	TRBJ2-3	.	TRBD1	CSVGPQGADTQYF	TGCAGCGTTGGGCCCCAGGGGGCAGATACGCAGTATTTT
TRBV11-3	TRBJ1-1	.	.	CASSLRDMNTEAFF	TGTGCCAGCAGCCTCAGAGACATGAACACTGAAGCTTTCTTT
TRBV11-3	TRBJ2-1	.	.	CASSLDIYNEQFF	TGTGCCAGCAGCTTAGATATCTACAATGAGCAGTTCTTC
TRBV27	TRBJ1-5	few	.	CASGDRLPSNQPQHF	TGTGCCAGCGGTGACAGGCTTCCTAGCAATCAGCCCCAGCATTTT
TRBV7-7	TRBJ2-1	few	TRBD2	CASSLSPTSGGYYNEQFF	TGTGCTAGCAGCTTAAGTCCGACTAGCGGGGGTTACTACAATGAGCAGTTCTTC
TRBV7-2	TRBJ1-2	few	.	CASSLGGYGYTF	TGTGCCAGCAGCTTGGGAGGCTATGGCTACACCTTC
TRBV5-1	TRBJ1-2	.	.	CASSGYPGAPGDYGYTF	TGCGCCAGCAGCGGTTACCCTGGGGCTCCTGGGGACTATGGCTACACCTTC